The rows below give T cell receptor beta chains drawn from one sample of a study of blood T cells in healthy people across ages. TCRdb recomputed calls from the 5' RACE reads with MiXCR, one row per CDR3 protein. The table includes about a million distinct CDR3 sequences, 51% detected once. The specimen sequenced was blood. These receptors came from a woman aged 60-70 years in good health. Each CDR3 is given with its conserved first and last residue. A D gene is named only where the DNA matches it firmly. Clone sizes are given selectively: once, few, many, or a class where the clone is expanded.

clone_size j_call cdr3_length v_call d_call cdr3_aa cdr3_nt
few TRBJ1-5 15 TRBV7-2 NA CASSLSLSPNQPQHF TGTGCCAGCAGCTTATCCCTCAGCCCAAATCAGCCCCAGCATTTT
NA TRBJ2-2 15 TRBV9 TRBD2 CASSARELNTGELFF TGTGCCAGCAGCGCGCGGGAGTTGAACACCGGGGAGCTGTTTTTT
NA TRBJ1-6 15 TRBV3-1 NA CASSQDGRGSKPLHF TGTGCCAGCAGCCAAGATGGGAGGGGGTCTAAACCCCTCCACTTT
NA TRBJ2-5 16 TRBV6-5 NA CASSYHRTDPKETQYF TGTGCCAGCAGTTACCATCGAACGGACCCCAAAGAGACCCAGTACTTC
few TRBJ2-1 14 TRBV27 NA CASSPLNSGNEQFF TGTGCCAGCAGTCCACTAAACAGTGGGAATGAGCAGTTCTTC
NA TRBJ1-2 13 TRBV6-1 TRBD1 CATGQGAGYGYTF TGTGCCACCGGACAGGGGGCAGGCTATGGCTACACCTTC
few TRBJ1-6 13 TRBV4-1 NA CASSQVPPRPLHF TGCGCCAGCAGCCAAGTCCCGCCCAGACCCCTCCACTTT
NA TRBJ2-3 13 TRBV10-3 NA CAISESGSDTQYF TGTGCCATCAGTGAGTCGGGTTCCGATACGCAGTATTTT
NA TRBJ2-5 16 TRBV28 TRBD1 CASSLWGTGVQETQYF TGTGCCAGCAGTTTATGGGGGACAGGGGTCCAAGAGACCCAGTACTTC
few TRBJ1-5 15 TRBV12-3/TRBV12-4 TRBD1 CASSSTRQGGQPQHF TGTGCCAGCAGTTCCACCCGACAGGGCGGCCAGCCCCAGCATTTT
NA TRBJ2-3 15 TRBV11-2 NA CASSLAAGEGGTQYF TGTGCCAGCAGCTTGGCCGCAGGGGAGGGAGGTACGCAGTATTTT
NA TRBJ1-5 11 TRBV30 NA CAWSKGQPQHF TGTGCCTGGAGTAAGGGACAGCCCCAGCATTTT
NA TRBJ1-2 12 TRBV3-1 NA CASSRSMGEYTF TGTGCCAGCAGCCGTTCCATGGGCGAATACACCTTC
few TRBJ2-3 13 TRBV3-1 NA CASSRSGVDTQYF TGTGCCAGCAGCCGGTCTGGGGTGGATACGCAGTATTTT
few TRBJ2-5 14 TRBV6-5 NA CASRPPLVAGTQYF TGTGCCAGCAGACCCCCTTTGGTTGCTGGAACCCAGTACTTC
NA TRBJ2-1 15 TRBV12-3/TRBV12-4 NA CASSFSGGRMGEQFF TGTGCCAGCAGTTTTAGTGGGGGGAGGATGGGTGAGCAGTTCTTC
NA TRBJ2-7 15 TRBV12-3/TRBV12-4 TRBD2 CASSPFSGRRYEQYF TGTGCCAGCAGTCCCTTTAGCGGGAGACGGTACGAGCAGTACTTC
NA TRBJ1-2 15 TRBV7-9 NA CASSLALGGNYGYTF TGTGCCAGCAGCTTAGCGCTGGGGGGGAACTATGGCTACACCTTC
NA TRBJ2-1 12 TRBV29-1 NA CSVESRRGDQFF TGCAGCGTTGAGTCGAGGAGAGGTGACCAGTTCTTC
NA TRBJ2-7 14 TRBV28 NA CASTSTNYGNEQYF TGTGCCAGCACCTCGACCAACTATGGAAATGAGCAGTACTTC